The clone carrying this T cell receptor beta chain was counted a single time. This sample is part of a study of T cell repertoires in ileal Crohn's disease. Study-level background: Under 40% were active smokers at surgery; median disease duration was around 8 years.

Assay: immunoSEQ multiplex PCR; the TCRdb copy retains only in-frame clones and omits some. The sample has approximately 7,000 clones; under 80% are singletons. Sequenced: ileal tissue. The TCR sequence derives from an adult with Crohn's disease.

CDR3 protein: CASSESPGGPTDTQYF. Written as DNA, the CDR3 is TGTGCCAGCAGTGAATCTCCGGGGGGCCCCACAGATACGCAGTATTTT. The V gene is TRBV25-1, the J gene TRBJ2-3; D possibly corresponds to TRBD2 (7 bases). V lost 1 base to trimming and J lost 2 bases, with 13 bases between them. This CDR3 is 16 amino acids long. Germline V CDR1 and CDR2: MGHDK, SYGVNS.